This T cell receptor beta chain was identified during a study of CD8+ T cells in alopecia areata. Study at large: Treated individuals took tofacitinib by mouth, 5 to 10 mg twice daily.

Extraction of RNA preceded its reverse transcription into cDNA, which served as the sequencing template. Generated by immunoSEQ multiplex PCR, the TCRdb table keeps only in-frame clones and is missing some. There are around 190,000 clones in the sample; around 60% occur only once, and approximately 0.7% lies in the top ten. The germline V gene has CDR1 SNHLY and CDR2 FYNNEI. This CDR3 region has 16 residues. V lost 10 bases and J lost 5; bases outside the gene matches: 19. A word on this clone: Its antigen is not identified.

The treatment was: oral pan-JAK inhibitor, 5-10 mg twice daily. Peripheral blood, together with lesional scalp punch biopsies, was collected from alopecia areata patients. Study outcomes and limitations: Significant decreases in scalp clonality and expanded CD8+ clones followed tofacitinib treatment.

The source of this sequence is a human donor with alopecia areata. V usage is TRBV2 and J usage is TRBJ2-7; 8 bases align to TRBD1. The specimen was CD4+ T cells sorted from blood, collected at week 4, from a patient treated with tofacitinib. The CDR3: CATQRRSAGGADEQYF. In nucleotides, the CDR3 is TGTGCCACCCAACGTCGGTCTGCAGGGGGCGCGGACGAGCAGTACTTC. The full variable domain, with the rest looked up from reference TRBV2 and TRBJ2-7, is EPEVTQTPSHQVTQMGQEVILRCVPISNHLYFYWYRQILGQKVEFLVSFYNNEISEKSEIFDDQFSVERPDGSNFTLKIRSTKLEDSAMYFCATQRRSAGGADEQYFGPGTRLTVT.